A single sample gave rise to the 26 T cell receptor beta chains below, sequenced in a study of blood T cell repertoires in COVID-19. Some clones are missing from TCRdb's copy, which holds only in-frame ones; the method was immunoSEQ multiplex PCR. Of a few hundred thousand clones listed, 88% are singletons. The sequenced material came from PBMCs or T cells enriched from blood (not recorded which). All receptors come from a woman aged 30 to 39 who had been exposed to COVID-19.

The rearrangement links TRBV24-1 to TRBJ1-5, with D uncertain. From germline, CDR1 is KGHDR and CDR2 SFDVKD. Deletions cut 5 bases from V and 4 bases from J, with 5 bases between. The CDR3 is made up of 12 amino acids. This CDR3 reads CATSGGNQPQHF. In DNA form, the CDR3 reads TGTGCCACCAGTGGAGGGAATCAGCCCCAGCATTTT.

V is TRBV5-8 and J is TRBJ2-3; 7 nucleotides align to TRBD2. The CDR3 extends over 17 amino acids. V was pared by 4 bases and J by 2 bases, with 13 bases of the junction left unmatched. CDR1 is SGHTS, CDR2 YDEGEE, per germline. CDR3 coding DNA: TGTGCCAGCAGCCCCACACTTGGGGGGGGATTCACAGATACGCAGTATTTT. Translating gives CASSPTLGGGFTDTQYF.

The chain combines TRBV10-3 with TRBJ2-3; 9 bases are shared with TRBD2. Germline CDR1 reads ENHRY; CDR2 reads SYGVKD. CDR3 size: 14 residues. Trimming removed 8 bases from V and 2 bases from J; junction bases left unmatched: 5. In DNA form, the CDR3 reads TGTGCCATCGCCCTAGCGGGAAACACAGATACGCAGTATTTT. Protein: CAIALAGNTDTQYF.

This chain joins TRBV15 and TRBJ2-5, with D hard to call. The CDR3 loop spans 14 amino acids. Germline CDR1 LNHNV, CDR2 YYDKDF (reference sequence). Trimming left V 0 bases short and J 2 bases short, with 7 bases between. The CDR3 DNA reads TGTGCCACCAGCAGAGAAACCGGTCAAGAGACCCAGTACTTC. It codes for CATSRETGQETQYF.

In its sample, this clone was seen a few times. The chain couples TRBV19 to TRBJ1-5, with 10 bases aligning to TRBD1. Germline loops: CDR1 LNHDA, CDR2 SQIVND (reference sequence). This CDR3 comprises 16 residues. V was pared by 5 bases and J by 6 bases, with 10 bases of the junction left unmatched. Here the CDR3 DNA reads TGTGCCAGTAGTGCACTGGACAGGGGGAAGGGTCAGCCCCAGCATTTT. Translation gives CASSALDRGKGQPQHF.

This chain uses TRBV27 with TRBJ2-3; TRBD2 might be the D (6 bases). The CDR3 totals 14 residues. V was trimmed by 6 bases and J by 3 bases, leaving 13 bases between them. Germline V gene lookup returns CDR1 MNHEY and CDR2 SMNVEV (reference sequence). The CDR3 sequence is CASRSSASTDTQYF. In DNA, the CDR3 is TGTGCCAGCAGGTCTAGCGCGTCTACAGATACGCAGTATTTT.

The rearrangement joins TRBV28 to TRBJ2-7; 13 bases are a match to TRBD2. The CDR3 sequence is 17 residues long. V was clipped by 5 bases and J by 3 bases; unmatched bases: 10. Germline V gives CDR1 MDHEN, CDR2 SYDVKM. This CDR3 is CASSTRLAGGTNYEQYF. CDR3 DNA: TGTGCCAGCAGTACCCGACTAGCGGGAGGCACAAACTACGAGCAGTACTTC.

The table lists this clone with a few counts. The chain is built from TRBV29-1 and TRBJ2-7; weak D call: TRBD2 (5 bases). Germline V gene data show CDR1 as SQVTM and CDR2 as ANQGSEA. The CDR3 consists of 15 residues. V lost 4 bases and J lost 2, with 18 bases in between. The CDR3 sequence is CSVVGMGEKPYEQYF. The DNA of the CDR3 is TGCAGCGTTGTGGGTATGGGAGAAAAACCCTACGAGCAGTACTTC.

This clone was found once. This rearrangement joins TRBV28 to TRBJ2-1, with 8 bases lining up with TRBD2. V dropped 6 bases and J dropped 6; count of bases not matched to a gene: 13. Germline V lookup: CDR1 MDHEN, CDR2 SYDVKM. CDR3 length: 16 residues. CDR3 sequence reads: CASSREISGAINEQFF. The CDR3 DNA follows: TGTGCCAGCAGCCGAGAAATTAGCGGGGCGATCAATGAGCAGTTCTTC.

The CDR3 nucleotides read TGTGCCAGCTCACCGCCAGGACTCAATTCACCCCTCCACTTT. The encoded protein is CASSPPGLNSPLHF. This chain uses TRBV18 with TRBJ1-6; D gene unclear. Trimming left V 3 bases short and J 7 bases short, with 10 bases between. Germline CDR1 reads KGHSH; CDR2 reads LQKENI. CDR3 length: 14 amino acids.

As DNA, the CDR3 is TGTGCCACCAGTGACGCGGGGTTCGAAGAGACCCAGTACTTC. Translating gives CATSDAGFEETQYF. The V and J genes are TRBV24-1 and TRBJ2-5, with D perhaps matching TRBD2 (6 bases). This CDR3 has 14 residues. Looked up from germline, CDR1 is KGHDR and CDR2 is SFDVKD. Trimming pared 4 bases from V and 3 bases from J, leaving 11 bases between.

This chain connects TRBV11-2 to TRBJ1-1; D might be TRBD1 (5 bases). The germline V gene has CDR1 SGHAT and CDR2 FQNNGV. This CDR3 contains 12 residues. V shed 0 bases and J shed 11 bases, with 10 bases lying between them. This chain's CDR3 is CASSLEGEAAFF. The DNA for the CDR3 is TGTGCCAGCAGCTTAGAAGGGGAGGCTGCTTTCTTT.

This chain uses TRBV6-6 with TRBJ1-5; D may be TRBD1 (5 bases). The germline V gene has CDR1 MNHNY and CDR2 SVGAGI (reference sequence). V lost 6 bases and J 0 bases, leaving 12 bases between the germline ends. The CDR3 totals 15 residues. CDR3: CASSIRGGSNQPQHF. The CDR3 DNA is TGTGCCAGCAGCATTCGGGGGGGTAGCAATCAGCCCCAGCATTTT.

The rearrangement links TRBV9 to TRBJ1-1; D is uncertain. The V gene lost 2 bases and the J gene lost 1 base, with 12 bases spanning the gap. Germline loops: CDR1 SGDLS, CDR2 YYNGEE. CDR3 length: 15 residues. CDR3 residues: CASSVGKWQNTEAFF. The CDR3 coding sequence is TGTGCCAGCAGCGTTGGTAAGTGGCAGAACACTGAAGCTTTCTTT.

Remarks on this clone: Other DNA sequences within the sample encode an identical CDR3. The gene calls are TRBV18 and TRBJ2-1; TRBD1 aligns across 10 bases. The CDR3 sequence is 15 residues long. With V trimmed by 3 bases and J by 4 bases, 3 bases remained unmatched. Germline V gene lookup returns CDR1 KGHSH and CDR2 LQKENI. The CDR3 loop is CASSPPGQGYNEQFF. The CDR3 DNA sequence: TGTGCCAGCTCACCCCCGGGACAGGGGTACAATGAGCAGTTCTTC.

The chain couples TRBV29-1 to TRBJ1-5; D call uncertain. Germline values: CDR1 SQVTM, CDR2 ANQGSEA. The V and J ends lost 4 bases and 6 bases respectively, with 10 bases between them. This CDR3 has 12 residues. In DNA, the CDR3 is TGCAGCGTTGCGGGAGAAGGTCAGCCCCAGCATTTT. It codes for CSVAGEGQPQHF.

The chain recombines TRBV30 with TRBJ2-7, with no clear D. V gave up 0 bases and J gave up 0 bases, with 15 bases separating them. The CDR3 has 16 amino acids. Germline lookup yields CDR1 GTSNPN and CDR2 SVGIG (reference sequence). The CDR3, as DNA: TGTGCCTGGAGTGTAGTAATGTCTACCGGCTCCTACGAGCAGTACTTC. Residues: CAWSVVMSTGSYEQYF.

The CDR3 region has the DNA TGCAGCGTCACAGCCTTGGGACAGAGGAAAAGTGGCTACACCTTC. Residues: CSVTALGQRKSGYTF. The rearrangement links TRBV29-1 to TRBJ1-2; 7 bases are a match to TRBD1. The CDR3 length is 15 residues. The germline V gene encodes CDR1 SQVTM and CDR2 ANQGSEA. With 6 bases clipped from V and 7 bases from J, the junction kept 17 bases outside the gene matches.

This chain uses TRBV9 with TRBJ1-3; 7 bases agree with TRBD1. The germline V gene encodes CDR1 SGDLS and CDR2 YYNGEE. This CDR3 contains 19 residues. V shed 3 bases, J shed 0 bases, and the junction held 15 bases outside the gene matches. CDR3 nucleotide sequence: TGTGCCAGCAGCGCCCGGGACAGCACGGCGCTCAGCTCTGGAAACACCATATATTTT. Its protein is CASSARDSTALSSGNTIYF.

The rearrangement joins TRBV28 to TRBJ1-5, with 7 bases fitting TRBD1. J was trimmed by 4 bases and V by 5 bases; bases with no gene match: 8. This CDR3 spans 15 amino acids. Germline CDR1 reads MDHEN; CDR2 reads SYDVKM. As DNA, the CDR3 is TGTGCCAGCAGTACTGACAGGGCGACTAATCAGCCCCAGCATTTT. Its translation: CASSTDRATNQPQHF.

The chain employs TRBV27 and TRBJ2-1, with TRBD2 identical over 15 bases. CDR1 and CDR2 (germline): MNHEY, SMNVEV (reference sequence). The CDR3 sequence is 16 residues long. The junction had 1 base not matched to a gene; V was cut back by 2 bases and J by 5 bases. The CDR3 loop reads CASSLRTSGRDNEQFF. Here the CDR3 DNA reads TGTGCCAGCAGTTTAAGGACTAGCGGGAGGGACAATGAGCAGTTCTTC.

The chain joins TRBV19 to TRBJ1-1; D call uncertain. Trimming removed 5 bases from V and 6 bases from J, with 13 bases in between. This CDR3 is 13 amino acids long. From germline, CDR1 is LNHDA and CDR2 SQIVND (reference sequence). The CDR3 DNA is TGTGCCAGTAGTTTCTCGACCCGGGCTGAAGCTTTCTTT. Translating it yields CASSFSTRAEAFF.

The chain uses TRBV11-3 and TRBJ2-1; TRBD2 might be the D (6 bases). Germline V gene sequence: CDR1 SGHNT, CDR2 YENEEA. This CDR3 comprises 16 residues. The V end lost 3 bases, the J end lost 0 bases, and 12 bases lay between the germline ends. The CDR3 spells CASSFLAASSYNEQFF. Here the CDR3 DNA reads TGTGCCAGCAGCTTCTTAGCGGCTAGCTCCTACAATGAGCAGTTCTTC.

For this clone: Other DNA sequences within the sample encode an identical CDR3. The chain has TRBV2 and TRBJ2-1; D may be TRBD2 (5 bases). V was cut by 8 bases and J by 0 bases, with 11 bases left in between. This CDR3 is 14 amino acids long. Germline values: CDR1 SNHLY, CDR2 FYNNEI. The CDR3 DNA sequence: TGTGCCAGCGTTCGGGGAAGCTCCTACAATGAGCAGTTCTTC. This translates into CASVRGSSYNEQFF.

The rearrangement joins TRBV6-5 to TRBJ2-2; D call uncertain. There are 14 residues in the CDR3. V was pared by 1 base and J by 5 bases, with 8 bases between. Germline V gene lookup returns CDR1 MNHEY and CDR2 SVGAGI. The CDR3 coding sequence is TGTGCCAGCAGTTACTTTCAGGTGACCGGGGAGCTGTTTTTT. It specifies CASSYFQVTGELFF.

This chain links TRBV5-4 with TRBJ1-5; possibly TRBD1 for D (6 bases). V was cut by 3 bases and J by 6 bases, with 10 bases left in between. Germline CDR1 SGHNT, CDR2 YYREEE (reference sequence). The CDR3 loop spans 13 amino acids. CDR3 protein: CASSSEGGQPQHF. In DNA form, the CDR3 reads TGTGCCAGCAGCTCCGAAGGGGGTCAGCCCCAGCATTTT.